These 2 T cell receptor beta chains share one sample of origin, sequenced in a study of T cells in tuberculosis. Using immunoSEQ multiplex PCR, the repertoire was profiled, and TCRdb retains in-frame clones only, with some absent. Of tens of thousands of clones in the sample, about 95% were seen once. The sequencing input was PBMCs. The source is a donor aged 5-35 years with latent tuberculosis or without tuberculosis infection.

This chain uses TRBV7-9 with TRBJ2-3, with 7 bases fitting TRBD1. CDR1 and CDR2 (germline): SEHNR, FQNEAQ (reference sequence). J gave up 2 bases and V 7 bases, and 9 bases lay outside the gene matches. This CDR3 spans 15 amino acids. The CDR3 reads CASTYRGQVTDTQYF. In DNA, the CDR3 is TGTGCCAGCACTTACAGGGGTCAGGTCACAGATACGCAGTATTTT.

The V gene is TRBV5-8, the J gene TRBJ2-3, with 8 nucleotides matching TRBD1. CDR1 is SGHTS, CDR2 YDEGEE, per germline. The CDR3 spans 16 residues. Germline trimming cut 4 bases from V and 4 bases from J; bases unmatched to any gene: 11. CDR3 amino acids: CASSLDPGGASDTQYF. Written as DNA, the CDR3 is TGTGCCAGCAGCCTAGATCCAGGGGGCGCATCAGATACGCAGTATTTT.